A single sample gave rise to the 9 T cell receptor beta chains below, sequenced in a study of cytomegalovirus exposure and HLA in healthy donors. 60 Vbeta and 13 Jbeta primers were used in PCR. Sequencing used immunoSEQ multiplex PCR; TCRdb keeps in-frame clones, though not all of them. The sample has about 130,000 clones, approximately 80% seen once. The sample comprised PBMCs. These receptors all come from a man between 50 and 59 years old in good health and CMV-seronegative.

The V and J genes are TRBV6-5 and TRBJ1-2; 7 positions agree with TRBD1. The trim removed 7 bases at V and 8 bases at J, leaving 7 bases unmatched. The CDR3 loop spans 12 amino acids. Germline CDR1 is MNHEY and CDR2 is SVGAGI. CDR3 sequence (DNA): TGTGCCAGCACTCAGGGGGTAGGAGGCTACACCTTC. It is translated as CASTQGVGGYTF.

The gene calls are TRBV7-2 and TRBJ2-5; 8 positions agree with TRBD1. The CDR3 spans 16 residues. Germline loops: CDR1 SGHTA, CDR2 FQGNSA. With V trimmed by 1 base and J by 5 bases, 9 bases remained unmatched. CDR3 coding DNA: TGTGCCAGCAGCTTAGGCCAGGGGGCTCTGATTGAGACCCAGTACTTC. This encodes CASSLGQGALIETQYF.

V is TRBV5-1 and J is TRBJ2-7, with 11 bases fitting TRBD2. With V trimmed by 0 bases and J by 6 bases, 2 bases remained unmatched. The CDR3 is 14 amino acids. Germline V gene data show CDR1 as SGHRS and CDR2 as YFSETQ. The CDR3 sequence: CASSLETSGVEQYF. Written as DNA, the CDR3 is TGCGCCAGCAGCTTGGAGACTAGCGGGGTCGAGCAGTACTTC.

This rearrangement joins TRBV6-1 to TRBJ1-2; no firm D call. CDR3 length: 13 residues. V dropped 3 bases and J dropped 4 bases, with 9 bases sitting between them. From germline, CDR1 is MNHNS and CDR2 SASEGT. CDR3 loop: CASSDSRSYGYTF. The CDR3 DNA reads as TGTGCCAGCAGTGACTCCAGATCCTATGGCTACACCTTC.

The rearrangement links TRBV29-1 to TRBJ2-2, with D tentatively TRBD2 (5 bases). The V end was cut by 7 bases, the J end by 0 bases, with 12 bases between. The CDR3 has 14 amino acids. CDR1 SQVTM and CDR2 ANQGSEA come from the germline V gene. The CDR3 DNA follows: TGCAGCGCTGGGGTCGGGGCGAACACCGGGGAGCTGTTTTTT. Its translation is CSAGVGANTGELFF.

This sequence joins TRBV6-5 and TRBJ2-1, with D perhaps matching TRBD2 (6 bases). V gave up 0 bases and J gave up 5 bases, with 11 bases separating them. Germline lookup yields CDR1 MNHEY and CDR2 SVGAGI. The CDR3 totals 15 residues. The CDR3 protein is CASSYSRELDNEQFF. CDR3 DNA: TGTGCCAGCAGTTACTCGCGGGAACTAGACAATGAGCAGTTCTTC.

The chain employs TRBV29-1 and TRBJ1-2; D not resolved. Deletions cut 4 bases from V and 3 bases from J, with 12 bases between. The CDR3 is 13 residues long. CDR1 is SQVTM and CDR2 is ANQGSEA in the germline V gene. CDR3 DNA sequence: TGCAGCGTTGTAGGTCTTGAGGACTATGGCTACACCTTC. Translation: CSVVGLEDYGYTF.

This clone came up once. The chain is built from TRBV19 and TRBJ1-5; D is unresolved. The CDR3 runs 14 residues. The germline V and J ends were trimmed by 9 bases and 0 bases, with 12 bases remaining between them. Germline CDR1 and CDR2: LNHDA and SQIVND (reference sequence). This CDR3 is CASGGSASNQPQHF. CDR3 coding DNA: TGTGCCAGCGGAGGGTCAGCTAGCAATCAGCCCCAGCATTTT.

This clone turned up a few times. The V and J genes are TRBV5-6 and TRBJ1-2; D might be TRBD1 (6 bases). The CDR3 is 14 amino acids. V gave up 0 bases and J gave up 6 bases, with 12 bases separating them. Germline lookup yields CDR1 SGHDT and CDR2 YYEEEE. CDR3 nucleotide sequence: TGTGCCAGCAGCTTGGGTCTACAGGGAGATGGCTACACCTTC. It encodes CASSLGLQGDGYTF.